This T cell receptor (beta chain) derives from a study of T cell responses to AZD1222 COVID-19 vaccine. In regard to this clone: What it binds is unknown.

Study-wide points: Donor demographics were predominantly white British with a female majority; clonal diversity may be underestimated.

Data came from immunoSEQ multiplex PCR; TCRdb stores just in-frame clones and leaves some out. In the table there are over 150,000 clones, roughly nine tenths of which are singletons. The germline V gene encodes CDR1 MNHEY and CDR2 SVGAGI. The CDR3 runs 15 residues. V gave up 5 bases and J gave up 3 bases, with 17 bases separating them. The TCR originated in an adult in good health. The chain employs TRBV6-5 and TRBJ2-7, with D possibly TRBD1 on 7 matching bases. The sample consisted of peripheral blood, taken on day 0 of MenACWY control vaccination. The DNA for the CDR3 is TGTGCCAGCAGTAACGGACAGGCGGGGATCTACGAGCAGTACTTC. It translates to CASSNGQAGIYEQYF.